This TCR beta chain was recorded in a study of PD-1 blockade in mismatch repair-deficient tumors. Turning to the study itself: All were previously treated, progressing patients with about a dozen mismatch repair-deficient cancer types. Study findings and constraints: Tumor-resident clones, often undetectable pretreatment in blood, expanded then contracted after pembrolizumab.

There are 14 residues in the CDR3. The V gene lost 0 bases and the J gene lost 2 bases, with 6 bases spanning the gap. Per the germline V gene, CDR1 is SGHRS and CDR2 is YFSETQ. Some clones are missing from TCRdb's copy, which holds only in-frame ones; the method was immunoSEQ multiplex PCR. Among 35,000 to 40,000 clones listed, roughly 77% were seen once. PCR or immunohistochemistry showed mismatch repair deficiency in every enrolled patient. TCR sequencing covered a few patients who responded to pembrolizumab. This clone was seen a few times. Antigen: not known. This material consisted of peripheral blood, taken 4 weeks after starting pembrolizumab. The V gene is TRBV5-1, the J gene TRBJ1-3; D is undetermined. This clonotype originated in an adult with mismatch repair-deficient cancer. The CDR3 DNA follows: TGCGCCAGCAGCTTGGGGGGTACTGGAAACACCATATATTTT. Protein: CASSLGGTGNTIYF.